These 6 T cell receptor beta chains share one sample of origin, sequenced in a study of T cell repertoires in cytomegalovirus infection (dated by TCRdb to between 2018 and 2021). Sequencing instrument: Illumina HiSeq 1500. TCRdb's own reprocessing of the public reads used fastp at Q25 and MiXCR and kept productive beta chains. Rows merge per CDR3 protein into single entries with the most common DNA and genes. The sample data list around 320,000 distinct CDR3 sequences, and 9.5% of these were observed just once. Roughly 4.5% of the sample rests with the top ten. The specimen sequenced was PBMCs. The receptors were sampled from a human donor in good health (CMV status not recorded). Some clones in this sample may be carry-over from other donors' samples.

The rearrangement uses TRBV6-2 or TRBV6-3 and TRBJ1-5; D unresolved. Trimming shortened V by 4 bases and J by 11 bases, and 15 bases separated the two germline ends. CDR1 is MNHEY and CDR2 is SVGEGT in the germline V gene. This CDR3 region has 13 residues. In DNA form, the CDR3 reads TGTGCCAGCAGTTCAACTCGTTGGGATGCCCAGCATTTT. Translation: CASSSTRWDAQHF.

This clonotype was seen at least ten times. The chain recombines TRBV12-3 or TRBV12-4 with TRBJ2-3, with D perhaps matching TRBD2 (5 bases). V lost 8 bases and J lost 5, with 20 bases in between. The CDR3 runs 15 residues. In DNA form, the CDR3 reads TGTGCCAGCGGATCGACCCTAGCAGGTTTAGATACGCAGTATTTT. Its protein is CASGSTLAGLDTQYF.

This clonotype was picked up many times. DNA of the CDR3: TGTGCCAGCAGGCGGGACAGGGCTGTACAAGAGACCCAGTACTTC. This gives the protein CASRRDRAVQETQYF. J is TRBJ2-5 and V is TRBV6-1, with 9 bases aligning to TRBD1. Germline trimming cut 6 bases from V and 2 bases from J; bases unmatched to any gene: 7. Germline V gene data show CDR1 as MNHNS and CDR2 as SASEGT. The CDR3 consists of 15 residues.

This clonotype was detected only a few times. This chain connects TRBV15 to TRBJ1-3; a possible D gene is TRBD1 (5 bases). V was pared by 1 base and J by 0 bases, with 16 bases between. Germline values: CDR1 LNHNV, CDR2 YYDKDF (reference sequence). The CDR3 consists of 18 residues. CDR3 loop: CATSRVSGAAISGNTIYF. CDR3 coding DNA: TGTGCCACCAGCAGAGTTTCTGGGGCCGCCATCTCTGGAAACACCATATATTTT.

This chain connects TRBV5-1 to TRBJ2-1; D gene unclear. With 0 bases removed from V and 7 bases from J, the gap between germline ends came to 5 bases. From germline, CDR1 is SGHRS and CDR2 YFSETQ. The CDR3 totals 12 residues. The CDR3 spells CASSLGWNEQFF. For the CDR3, the DNA is TGCGCCAGCAGCTTGGGATGGAATGAGCAGTTCTTC.

This clonotype was seen ten or more times. V is TRBV12-3 or TRBV12-4 and J is TRBJ2-2; 7 positions match TRBD1. V lost 6 bases, J lost 0 bases, and 7 bases stayed unmatched. This CDR3 spans 16 amino acids. The CDR3 region has the DNA TGTGCCAGCAGCACCGACAGGGCAACGAACACCGGGGAGCTGTTTTTT. Its protein product is CASSTDRATNTGELFF.